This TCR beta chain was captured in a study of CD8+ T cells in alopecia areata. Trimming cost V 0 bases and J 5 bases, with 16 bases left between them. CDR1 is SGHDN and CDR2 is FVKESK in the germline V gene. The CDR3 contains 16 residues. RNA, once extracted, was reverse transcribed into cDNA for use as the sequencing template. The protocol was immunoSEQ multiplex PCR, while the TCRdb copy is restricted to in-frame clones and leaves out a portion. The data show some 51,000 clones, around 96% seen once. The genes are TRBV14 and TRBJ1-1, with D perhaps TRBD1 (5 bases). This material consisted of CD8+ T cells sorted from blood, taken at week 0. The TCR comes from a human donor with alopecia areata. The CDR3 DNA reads TGTGCCAGCAGCCAAGACAGGGCGGTCATGGGGACTGAAGCTTTCTTT. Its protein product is CASSQDRAVMGTEAFF.